These 7 T cell receptor beta chains were sequenced from one sample in a study of T cell repertoires in cytomegalovirus infection. TCRdb reanalysed the reads using MiXCR and keeps one entry per CDR3 protein. The table has over 95,000 distinct CDR3 sequences, more than 30% seen once. Antigens of these TCRs are unknown. The specimen comprised CD8+ T cells from cultured PBMCs, sampled from culture after CMV antigen stimulation. The receptors derive from a human donor in good health (CMV status not recorded). Some clones in this sample may be carry-over from other donors' samples.

This clonotype was detected once. The J gene is TRBJ2-5, the V gene TRBV15, with D perhaps given as TRBD1 or TRBD2 (5 bases each). The CDR3 sequence is 15 residues long. CDR1 is LNHNV and CDR2 is YYDKDF in the germline V gene (reference sequence). V lost 0 bases and J lost 4, with 12 bases in between. Here the CDR3 reads CATSRDRGAIETQYF. In DNA form, the CDR3 reads TGTGCCACCAGCAGAGACCGAGGGGCCATAGAGACCCAGTACTTC.

A few counts support this clonotype. The chain links TRBV4-1 to TRBJ2-1; D unclear. Germline CDR1 and CDR2: MGHRA and YSYEKL. CDR3 length: 14 amino acids. V lost 0 bases and J 6 bases, leaving 9 bases between the germline ends. The CDR3 DNA reads TGCGCCAGCAGCCAAGATCAATCAGTCAATGAGCAGTTCTTC. This sequence encodes CASSQDQSVNEQFF.

This clonotype was observed at least ten times. This chain joins TRBV7-8 and TRBJ2-7, with 8 bases lining up with TRBD1. Germline trimming cut 3 bases from V and 1 base from J; bases unmatched to any gene: 5. This CDR3 comprises 15 residues. Germline CDR1 and CDR2: SGHVS and FQNEAQ. DNA of the CDR3: TGTGCCAGCAGCTTCGTCAGGGGGCTATCCTACGAGCAGTACTTC. This encodes CASSFVRGLSYEQYF.

This chain connects TRBV10-3 to TRBJ2-1; no reliable D call. The V end was cut by 2 bases, the J end by 8 bases, with 16 bases between. CDR3 length: 15 amino acids. Per germline, CDR1 ENHRY and CDR2 SYGVKD. The CDR3 spells CAISEPAWGRYEQFF. CDR3 DNA: TGTGCCATCAGTGAGCCGGCGTGGGGTCGGTATGAGCAGTTCTTC.

The V and J genes are TRBV20-1 and TRBJ2-7; 7 bases line up with TRBD2. The CDR3 loop spans 17 amino acids. Trimming cost V 0 bases and J 3 bases; bases outside gene matches: 14. The germline CDR1 and CDR2 sequences are DFQATT and SNEGSKA (reference sequence). The chain's CDR3 is CSARESSKTSISYEQYF. CDR3 DNA sequence: TGCAGTGCTAGAGAAAGTAGTAAGACTAGCATAAGCTACGAGCAGTACTTC.

The CDR3 reads CASSIETSSNQPQHF. The CDR3 bases are TGTGCCAGTAGTATAGAGACAAGTAGCAATCAGCCCCAGCATTTT. The chain is built from TRBV19 and TRBJ1-5; no definite D call. V was pared by 0 bases and J by 0 bases, with 6 bases between. Per the germline V gene, CDR1 is LNHDA and CDR2 is SQIVND (reference sequence). The CDR3 has 15 residues. Full variable domain (missing parts from reference TRBV19 and TRBJ1-5): DGGITQSPKYLFRKEGQNVTLSCEQNLNHDAMYWYRQDPGQGLRLIYYSQIVNDFQKGDIAEGYSVSREKKESFPLTVTSAQKNPTAFYLCASSIETSSNQPQHFGDGTRLSIL.

The sample holds many counts of this clonotype. The chain carries TRBV7-2 and TRBJ2-7; D remains unclear. The CDR3 spans 14 residues. CDR1 is SGHTA, CDR2 FQGNSA, per germline. V was cut by 3 bases and J by 2 bases, with 11 bases left in between. CDR3 amino acids: CASSFLTATYEQYF. For the CDR3, the DNA is TGTGCCAGCAGCTTCCTTACAGCTACCTACGAGCAGTACTTC.